The entry that follows covers one TCR beta chain sequence. In germline, CDR1 is SGHRS, CDR2 YFSETQ. CDR3 length: 15 amino acids. The entry originates in a study of human CD8 memory T cell subsets. UMI-labeled 5' RACE was the method by which TCR beta libraries were made. TCRdb reanalyzed the 5' RACE reads and collapses them to one entry per CDR3 protein, without DNA. The sample's table shows several thousand distinct CDR3 sequences. The material sequenced was CD8+ T cells from PBMCs. This TCR was recovered from a human donor in good health. V gene TRBV5-1 combines with J gene TRBJ2-1; no DNA is available, so the TRBD1 call from TCRdb remains unchecked. CDR3 loop: CASSGDGSSYNEQFF.